These 24 T cell receptor beta chains share one sample of origin, sequenced in a study of blood T cells in healthy people across ages. A second PCR of 7 to 11 cycles used a sample-barcoded 5' primer and a J-beta primer mix. MiXCR was run by TCRdb on the 5' RACE reads, yielding one entry per CDR3 protein. This repertoire shows about 1.8 million distinct CDR3 sequences, around 48% found once; its top ten account for more than 2%. The sequencing sample was made of blood. The receptors come from a woman in her 40s in good health.

V and J are TRBV7-9 and TRBJ2-1, with 9 bases aligning to TRBD2. CDR3 size: 15 residues. The junction had 5 bases not matched to a gene; V was cut back by 6 bases and J by 2 bases. The germline CDR1 and CDR2 sequences are SEHNR and FQNEAQ (reference sequence). The CDR3 DNA sequence: TGTGCCAGCAGGCCAGCGGGGGGCCCCTACAATGAGCAGTTCTTC. Translation gives CASRPAGGPYNEQFF.

This chain joins TRBV7-9 and TRBJ1-4; the D gene is possibly TRBD1 (5 bases). The ends were cut back, 3 bases at V and 14 bases at J, with 10 bases in the middle. The CDR3 is 11 residues long. The germline V gene has CDR1 SEHNR and CDR2 FQNEAQ (reference sequence). In DNA form, the CDR3 reads TGTGCCAGCAGCTTGTCCGAGGGGCTGTTTTTT. Translation gives CASSLSEGLFF.

The V and J genes are TRBV6-1 and TRBJ2-7; D possibly corresponds to TRBD1 (5 bases). The germline V and J ends were trimmed by 3 bases and 3 bases, with 18 bases remaining between them. CDR3 length equals 16 residues. Germline values: CDR1 MNHNS, CDR2 SASEGT. The CDR3 protein is CASSDAPQGIYYEQYF. The CDR3 DNA reads as TGTGCCAGCAGTGATGCCCCGCAGGGAATTTACTACGAGCAGTACTTC.

This sequence joins TRBV10-1 and TRBJ2-4, with D tentatively TRBD1 or TRBD2 (6 bases each). The DNA matches TRBJ2-7 better at its end, which makes the J call doubtful. This CDR3 has 13 amino acids. Looked up from germline, CDR1 is WNHNN and CDR2 is SYGVQD (reference sequence). The CDR3 here is CASSDTGRNEQYF. The CDR3 DNA reads TGCGCCAGCAGTGATACAGGGAGGAACGAGCAGTACTTC.

This chain links TRBV28 with TRBJ1-5; 8 nucleotides agree with TRBD1. V lost 6 bases and J lost 6; bases outside the gene matches: 10. The germline V gene has CDR1 MDHEN and CDR2 SYDVKM. The CDR3 consists of 15 residues. The CDR3, as DNA: TGTGCCAGCAGGGACGGACAGGGTCGAGGTCAGCCCCAGCATTTT. Amino acids: CASRDGQGRGQPQHF.

The V and J genes are TRBV2 and TRBJ2-3; 9 bases match TRBD2. The CDR3 is made up of 13 amino acids. CDR1 and CDR2 from the germline V gene are SNHLY and FYNNEI. The junction had 4 bases not matched to a gene; V was cut back by 11 bases and J by 1 base. CDR3 amino acids: CAYERGGTDTQYF. The CDR3 nucleotides read TGTGCCTACGAGCGGGGGGGCACAGATACGCAGTATTTT.

This chain joins TRBV24-1 and TRBJ2-3; 7 nucleotides agree with TRBD2. The ends lost 5 bases at V and 1 base at J; junction bases unmatched: 8. Germline V gives CDR1 KGHDR, CDR2 SFDVKD. The CDR3 extends over 16 amino acids. The CDR3 reads CATSVFQAGGTDTQYF. The CDR3 region has the DNA TGTGCCACCAGTGTTTTCCAGGCGGGGGGCACAGATACGCAGTATTTT.

This sequence joins TRBV20-1 and TRBJ2-7; a weak D match, TRBD1 (5 bases). The CDR3 contains 15 residues. Germline V lookup: CDR1 DFQATT, CDR2 SNEGSKA (reference sequence). The germline V and J ends were trimmed by 0 bases and 4 bases, with 16 bases remaining between them. CDR3 residues: CSARDRARARYEQYF. CDR3 bases: TGCAGTGCTAGAGATCGAGCCAGGGCGCGATACGAGCAGTACTTC.

The V call is TRBV4-3, the J call TRBJ2-7, with 8 nucleotides matching TRBD2. Trimming at V came to 0 bases and at J to 7 bases, leaving 14 bases not matched to a gene. Germline assignment: CDR1 LGHNA and CDR2 YSLEER. This CDR3 spans 17 amino acids. The CDR3 region is CASSQDVRGVGYNEQYF. The DNA of the CDR3 is TGCGCCAGCAGCCAAGATGTGCGGGGGGTAGGGTACAATGAGCAGTACTTC.

The chain links TRBV6-5 to TRBJ1-4, with D tentatively TRBD1 (5 bases). The V gene's germline CDR1 is MNHEY and CDR2 SVGAGI. The CDR3 sequence is 15 residues long. Trimming removed 0 bases from V and 8 bases from J, with 13 bases in between. The CDR3 spells CASSYSAPGTEKLFF. For the CDR3, the DNA is TGTGCCAGCAGTTACTCGGCGCCGGGGACCGAAAAACTGTTTTTT.

The chain employs TRBV12-3 or TRBV12-4 and TRBJ2-7; 10 bases fit TRBD2. The CDR3 is made up of 15 amino acids. Germline trimming cut 0 bases from V and 7 bases from J; bases unmatched to any gene: 6. CDR3 in DNA: TGTGCCAGCAGTTTAGCGCGGCTAGCGGGGGAGGAGCAGTACTTC. Translating it yields CASSLARLAGEEQYF.

The chain couples TRBV10-3 to TRBJ2-1, with 8 nucleotides matching TRBD2. Germline loops: CDR1 ENHRY, CDR2 SYGVKD. This CDR3 contains 14 residues. V lost 2 bases to trimming and J lost 7 bases; unmatched junction nucleotides: 4. The CDR3 coding sequence is TGTGCCATCAGTGAGACGGGGGGGGTAAATGAGCAGTTCTTC. It codes for CAISETGGVNEQFF.

The chain links TRBV7-8 to TRBJ2-7; 7 bases fit TRBD2. The germline V gene encodes CDR1 SGHVS and CDR2 FQNEAQ. CDR3 size: 13 residues. Trimming cost V 6 bases and J 7 bases; bases outside gene matches: 9. In nucleotides, the CDR3 is TGTGCCAGCAGTCCGGGGAGGGCCAATGAGCAGTACTTC. Translated: CASSPGRANEQYF.

V usage is TRBV11-2 and J usage is TRBJ2-1; 8 bases match TRBD1. V shed 0 bases and J 13 bases; nucleotides not matched to a gene: 11. The CDR3 runs 15 residues. Germline lookup yields CDR1 SGHAT and CDR2 FQNNGV. The CDR3 loop is CASSLDQGARETQFF. The CDR3 DNA follows: TGTGCCAGCAGCTTAGATCAGGGGGCAAGAGAGACCCAGTTCTTC.

This rearrangement joins TRBV9 to TRBJ2-3, with D perhaps TRBD1 (6 bases). The V gene's germline CDR1 is SGDLS and CDR2 YYNGEE. The CDR3 covers 15 residues. Deletions cut 3 bases from V and 3 bases from J, with 14 bases between. CDR3 protein: CASSASGTNTDTQYF. The CDR3 DNA sequence: TGTGCCAGCAGCGCTTCCGGGACAAATACAGATACGCAGTATTTT. Based on the CDR3 plus reference TRBV9 and TRBJ2-3, the full variable domain is DSGVTQTPKHLITATGQRVTLRCSPRSGDLSVYWYQQSLDQGLQFLIQYYNGEERAKGNILERFSAQQFPDLHSELNLSSLELGDSALYFCASSASGTNTDTQYFGPGTRLTVL.

The chain employs TRBV28 and TRBJ2-2; TRBD1 aligns across 10 bases. V shed 5 bases and J 4 bases; nucleotides not matched to a gene: 7. The CDR3 loop spans 16 amino acids. The germline V gene has CDR1 MDHEN and CDR2 SYDVKM. This CDR3 reads CASSPDRGRVTGELFF. The CDR3, as DNA: TGTGCCAGCAGTCCAGACAGGGGGCGCGTCACCGGGGAGCTGTTTTTT.

This chain connects TRBV28 to TRBJ2-1, with D perhaps matching TRBD2 (5 bases). CDR1 MDHEN and CDR2 SYDVKM come from the germline V gene. The CDR3 runs 16 residues. The germline V and J ends were trimmed by 2 bases and 6 bases, with 17 bases remaining between them. In DNA form, the CDR3 reads TGTGCCAGCAGTTTAAGTATAGGAGAGGGAAGCAATGAGCAGTTCTTC. Amino acids: CASSLSIGEGSNEQFF.

This clonotype was seen only a few times. The chain recombines TRBV20-1 with TRBJ2-5; the match to TRBD2 covers 9 bases. The tail of the sequence fits TRBJ2-7 better, so the J call may be wrong. The CDR3 contains 16 residues. From germline, CDR1 is DFQATT and CDR2 SNEGSKA (reference sequence). CDR3 region: CSARDRKRGVPNEQYF. DNA of the CDR3: TGCAGTGCTAGGGATCGAAAGCGGGGGGTACCTAACGAGCAGTACTTC.

This sequence joins TRBV7-2 and TRBJ1-5; 9 bases line up with TRBD1. This CDR3 contains 17 residues. Unmatched junction bases numbered 11, after V lost 5 bases and J lost 3 bases. CDR1 and CDR2 from the germline V gene are SGHTA and FQGNSA. CDR3 amino acids: CASSLSARDRANQPQHF. The CDR3 DNA reads as TGTGCCAGCAGCCTCTCCGCCCGGGACAGGGCCAATCAGCCCCAGCATTTT.

This chain uses TRBV29-1 with TRBJ2-2, with 8 bases lining up with TRBD2. Germline trimming cut 6 bases from V and 3 bases from J; bases unmatched to any gene: 6. CDR3 length: 14 amino acids. The germline gives CDR1 SQVTM, CDR2 ANQGSEA. The CDR3 sequence: CSVAGGLDTGELFF. The DNA for the CDR3 is TGCAGCGTGGCGGGGGGTTTGGACACCGGGGAGCTGTTTTTT.

The CDR3 loop reads CASSFVPRAYNEQFF. In DNA form, the CDR3 reads TGCGCCAGCAGCTTTGTGCCCCGCGCATACAATGAGCAGTTCTTC. The gene calls are TRBV5-1 and TRBJ2-1; D is undetermined. Deletions cut 2 bases from V and 4 bases from J, with 13 bases between. The length of the CDR3 is 15 residues. CDR1 and CDR2 from the germline V gene are SGHRS and YFSETQ. Drawing the rest from reference TRBV5-1 and TRBJ2-1, the complete variable domain is KAGVTQTPRYLIKTRGQQVTLSCSPISGHRSVSWYQQTPGQGLQFLFEYFSETQRNKGNFPGRFSGRQFSNSRSEMNVSTLELGDSALYLCASSFVPRAYNEQFFGPGTRLTVL.

This clonotype occurred a few times. This sequence joins TRBV7-2 and TRBJ1-5; D unclear. CDR1 is SGHTA, CDR2 FQGNSA, per germline. CDR3 length: 14 amino acids. Trimming pared 5 bases from V and 3 bases from J, leaving 11 bases between. CDR3 sequence reads: CASSGGNNNQPQHF. CDR3 nucleotides: TGTGCCAGCAGCGGAGGCAACAACAATCAGCCCCAGCATTTT.

This chain uses TRBV27 with TRBJ2-5; 9 bases are shared with TRBD1. The closer fit of TRBJ2-7 to the DNA end suggests the J call may be wrong. There are 16 residues in the CDR3. CDR1 and CDR2 from the germline V gene are MNHEY and SMNVEV (reference sequence). The DNA for the CDR3 is TGTGCCAGCCAACGGACAGGGGCCCTTTCTACTTCCGAGCAGTACTTC. As protein: CASQRTGALSTSEQYF.

The genes are TRBV27 and TRBJ2-5; 8 positions agree with TRBD2. Germline trimming cut 5 bases from V and 5 bases from J; bases unmatched to any gene: 16. Germline loops: CDR1 MNHEY, CDR2 SMNVEV (reference sequence). This CDR3 has 17 residues. The CDR3 DNA reads as TGTGCCAGCAGTCCGGCCGGGGGGGACTATGAGGGTGAGACCCAGTACTTC. Residues: CASSPAGGDYEGETQYF.